These 20 T cell receptor beta chains came from one sample sequenced in a study of radiation and T cells in renal cell carcinoma. Generated by immunoSEQ multiplex PCR, the TCRdb table keeps only in-frame clones and is missing some. This sample yields 140,000 to 150,000 clones, of which roughly 90% are seen a single time; around a sixth belongs to the top ten. Time point: blood 4 weeks post-SBRT, at nephrectomy. Indicated treatment: 15 Gy SBRT to primary tumor, nephrectomy 4 weeks later. The material was blood, obtained from a patient whose treatment included radiotherapy and nephrectomy. These receptors all come from a woman aged 45-65 years with renal cell carcinoma.

The rearrangement joins TRBV9 to TRBJ2-3; 10 bases are shared with TRBD2. V gave up 3 bases and J gave up 6 bases; unmatched junction bases: 7. The CDR3 consists of 15 residues. Germline loops: CDR1 SGDLS, CDR2 YYNGEE. This CDR3 reads CASSGSLAGRDTQYF. In DNA, the CDR3 is TGTGCCAGCAGCGGATCACTAGCGGGGCGGGATACGCAGTATTTT.

This clone has more than one count but fewer than ten. The chain is built from TRBV28 and TRBJ1-6; a weak D match, TRBD1 (5 bases). Germline CDR1 MDHEN, CDR2 SYDVKM. Trimming removed 11 bases at V and 10 bases at J, with 15 bases between. This CDR3 spans 12 amino acids. CDR3 loop: CAYARVGSPLHF. For the CDR3, the DNA is TGTGCCTATGCCAGGGTAGGGTCACCCCTCCACTTT.

A single count supports this clone. The chain couples TRBV9 to TRBJ1-2; D is undetermined. This CDR3 is 13 amino acids long. V was pared by 3 bases and J by 1 base, with 7 bases between. Germline V gene lookup returns CDR1 SGDLS and CDR2 YYNGEE. The chain's CDR3 is CASSATHNYGYTF. DNA of the CDR3: TGTGCCAGCAGCGCAACCCATAACTATGGCTACACCTTC.

This chain links TRBV2 with TRBJ1-2; 8 nucleotides line up with TRBD1. J gave up 2 bases and V 6 bases, and 8 bases lay outside the gene matches. The CDR3 sequence is 15 residues long. CDR1 and CDR2 from the germline V gene are SNHLY and FYNNEI. This CDR3 reads CASRQGAETNYGYTF. Written as DNA, the CDR3 is TGTGCCAGCAGGCAGGGGGCTGAAACAAACTATGGCTACACCTTC. Combining the CDR3 with reference TRBV2 and TRBJ1-2 gives the whole variable domain EPEVTQTPSHQVTQMGQEVILRCVPISNHLYFYWYRQILGQKVEFLVSFYNNEISEKSEIFDDQFSVERPDGSNFTLKIRSTKLEDSAMYFCASRQGAETNYGYTFGSGTRLTVV.

V gene TRBV11-3 combines with J gene TRBJ2-7; D ambiguous. V shed 3 bases and J shed 2 bases, with 8 bases lying between them. CDR1 is SGHNT and CDR2 is YENEEA in the germline V gene. The CDR3 has 13 residues. CDR3 bases: TGTGCCAGCAGCTTTAGCATCACCTACGAGCAGTACTTC. Translated: CASSFSITYEQYF.

The rearrangement joins TRBV7-9 to TRBJ1-2; unclear D gene. This CDR3 comprises 13 residues. The germline V gene encodes CDR1 SEHNR and CDR2 FQNEAQ (reference sequence). The V and J ends lost 5 bases and 8 bases respectively, with 15 bases between them. CDR3 residues: CASSPGFVGGYTF. The CDR3 DNA reads TGTGCCAGCAGCCCTGGGTTTGTTGGGGGCTACACCTTC.

The chain has TRBV28 and TRBJ1-2, with a weak D call TRBD1 (6 bases). V was clipped by 6 bases and J by 2 bases, with 19 bases between them. Germline loops: CDR1 MDHEN, CDR2 SYDVKM. This CDR3 spans 16 amino acids. The CDR3 DNA reads as TGTGCCAGCAGCCCAACCCGCCGGGGGGCCAACTATGGCTACACCTTC. Its protein is CASSPTRRGANYGYTF.

The chain carries TRBV30 and TRBJ1-1; D is perhaps TRBD1 (5 bases). CDR3 size: 14 residues. V dropped 1 base and J dropped 4 bases, with 13 bases sitting between them. Germline V lookup: CDR1 GTSNPN, CDR2 SVGIG (reference sequence). The CDR3 reads CAWSAGFKGTEAFF. DNA of the CDR3: TGTGCCTGGAGTGCAGGGTTTAAGGGCACTGAAGCTTTCTTT.

The V call is TRBV9, the J call TRBJ2-7; 7 bases are a match to TRBD2. The CDR3 has 15 amino acids. Unmatched junction bases numbered 7, after V lost 3 bases and J lost 1 base. In germline, CDR1 is SGDLS, CDR2 YYNGEE. The CDR3 DNA is TGTGCCAGCAGCGGAGGGACTACTTTGTCCTACGAGCAGTACTTC. It yields the protein CASSGGTTLSYEQYF. The entire variable domain, with the rest obtained from reference TRBV9 and TRBJ2-7, is as follows: DSGVTQTPKHLITATGQRVTLRCSPRSGDLSVYWYQQSLDQGLQFLIQYYNGEERAKGNILERFSAQQFPDLHSELNLSSLELGDSALYFCASSGGTTLSYEQYFGPGTRLTVT.

In nucleotides, the CDR3 is TGTGCCAGCAGCGCTGACAGGGGGCTCGGTCTAAGCCATGGCTACACCTTC. Translating it yields CASSADRGLGLSHGYTF. The chain employs TRBV5-6 and TRBJ1-2, with 10 bases that match TRBD1. J lost 6 bases, V lost 4 bases, and 15 bases had no gene match. Germline V lookup: CDR1 SGHDT, CDR2 YYEEEE. This CDR3 spans 17 amino acids. The full variable domain, completed using reference TRBV5-6 and TRBJ1-2, is DAGVTQSPTHLIKTRGQQVTLRCSPKSGHDTVSWYQQALGQGPQFIFQYYEEEERQRGNFPDRFSGHQFPNYSSELNVNALLLGDSALYLCASSADRGLGLSHGYTFGSGTRLTVV.

This clone is a singleton in its sample. The gene calls are TRBV28 and TRBJ2-2; TRBD1 might be the D (5 bases). The CDR3 loop spans 14 amino acids. Per germline, CDR1 MDHEN and CDR2 SYDVKM. Trimming pared 6 bases from V and 3 bases from J, leaving 11 bases between. Written as DNA, the CDR3 is TGTGCCAGCAGGGCCAGGGTATACACCGGGGAGCTGTTTTTT. Translated, it gives CASRARVYTGELFF.

The J gene is TRBJ2-7, the V gene TRBV10-3, with a possible D match to TRBD1 (6 bases). The germline gives CDR1 ENHRY, CDR2 SYGVKD. V was trimmed by 2 bases and J by 2 bases, leaving 10 bases between them. The CDR3 extends over 14 amino acids. The CDR3 DNA follows: TGTGCCATCAGTGAGGGACAGAGTACCTACGAGCAGTACTTC. It translates to CAISEGQSTYEQYF.

The chain couples TRBV19 to TRBJ2-2; D not certain. The V gene lost 7 bases and the J gene lost 3 bases, with 9 bases spanning the gap. In germline, CDR1 is LNHDA, CDR2 SQIVND (reference sequence). The CDR3 totals 13 residues. CDR3 amino acids: CASTPLDTGELFF. Here the CDR3 DNA reads TGTGCCAGTACCCCCCTCGACACCGGGGAGCTGTTTTTT.

V is TRBV29-1 and J is TRBJ1-1; D not certain. This CDR3 spans 13 amino acids. From germline, CDR1 is SQVTM and CDR2 ANQGSEA. Trimming cost V 4 bases and J 4 bases, with 13 bases left between them. The DNA for the CDR3 is TGCAGCGTTGGACCGGGGTTGCGCACTGAAGCTTTCTTT. Residues: CSVGPGLRTEAFF.

This clone has only one observation. V and J are TRBV28 and TRBJ1-1; D might be TRBD1 (6 bases). CDR1 MDHEN and CDR2 SYDVKM come from the germline V gene. V was clipped by 5 bases and J by 5 bases, with 18 bases between them. There are 15 residues in the CDR3. The CDR3 spells CASSPPGGRVTEAFF. The CDR3, as DNA: TGTGCCAGCAGTCCACCCGGGGGCAGGGTAACTGAAGCTTTCTTT.

This clone was observed a single time. The chain joins TRBV19 to TRBJ2-1, with 8 bases lining up with TRBD2. The trim removed 5 bases at V and 7 bases at J, leaving 10 bases unmatched. The CDR3 has 15 amino acids. CDR1 is LNHDA and CDR2 is SQIVND in the germline V gene (reference sequence). The CDR3 DNA follows: TGTGCCAGTAGTTTAGGCGGGACTAGAAGAAATGAGCAGTTCTTC. Translating it yields CASSLGGTRRNEQFF.

There are a few counts of this clone. The chain carries TRBV19 and TRBJ2-5; D is possibly TRBD1 (6 bases). The CDR3 contains 15 residues. V was shortened by 7 bases and J by 5 bases, with 20 bases between the two germline ends. CDR1 is LNHDA and CDR2 is SQIVND in the germline V gene (reference sequence). The CDR3 here is CASTDRDRSDETQYF. In DNA form, the CDR3 reads TGTGCCAGTACCGATCGCGACAGGAGCGACGAGACCCAGTACTTC.

In DNA, the CDR3 is TGTGCCAGCAGCCAAGCGAACACAGATACGCAGTATTTT. Protein product: CASSQANTDTQYF. The V call is TRBV14, the J call TRBJ2-3; D call uncertain. Germline V gene lookup returns CDR1 SGHDN and CDR2 FVKESK. V was trimmed by 1 base and J by 2 bases, leaving 4 bases between them. This CDR3 contains 13 residues.

As for this clone: This sample includes further DNA sequences coding for the same CDR3. The chain uses TRBV2 and TRBJ2-5; D gene unclear. CDR1 and CDR2 (germline): SNHLY, FYNNEI. Trimming pared 7 bases from V and 5 bases from J, leaving 8 bases between. The CDR3 is 11 residues long. CDR3 sequence: CASTGEETQYF. The DNA of the CDR3 is TGTGCCAGCACGGGCGAGGAGACCCAGTACTTC.

The V and J genes are TRBV20-1 and TRBJ2-3; maybe TRBD1 (6 bases). The V and J ends lost 6 bases and 8 bases respectively, with 9 bases between them. This CDR3 is built from 10 residues. Germline CDR1 and CDR2: DFQATT and SNEGSKA (reference sequence). CDR3 bases: TGCAGTGCCCCAGGGGTTACGCAGTATTTT. Residues: CSAPGVTQYF.